This T cell receptor beta chain was sequenced in a study of blood T cell repertoires in COVID-19. Across the study: PBMCs, B-cell-depleted T cells, or T cells provided the cDNA or gDNA that made up the material.

CDR3 length equals 16 residues. The germline CDR1 and CDR2 sequences are SGHVS and FNYEAQ. The V and J ends lost 1 base and 4 bases, in that order; junction bases with no gene match: 9. Authors' analysis steps: Using reference gene primer amplification, nucleated cell counts were estimated. Libraries were prepared by immunoSEQ multiplex PCR; TCRdb keeps only in-frame clonotypes and omits some of them. That table furnishes V, J and clone size, whereas the DNA furnished D and trimming. This sample yields 200,000 to 250,000 clones, of which approximately 86% are seen a single time; approximately 3% belongs to the top ten.

J is TRBJ1-1 and V is TRBV7-6; TRBD1 aligns across 7 bases. Sequenced material: peripheral blood. The source is a woman under 40 who had recovered from COVID-19. This CDR3 reads CASSLGGGGVGTEAFF. In nucleotides, the CDR3 is TGTGCCAGCAGCTTAGGAGGAGGGGGCGTAGGCACTGAAGCTTTCTTT.